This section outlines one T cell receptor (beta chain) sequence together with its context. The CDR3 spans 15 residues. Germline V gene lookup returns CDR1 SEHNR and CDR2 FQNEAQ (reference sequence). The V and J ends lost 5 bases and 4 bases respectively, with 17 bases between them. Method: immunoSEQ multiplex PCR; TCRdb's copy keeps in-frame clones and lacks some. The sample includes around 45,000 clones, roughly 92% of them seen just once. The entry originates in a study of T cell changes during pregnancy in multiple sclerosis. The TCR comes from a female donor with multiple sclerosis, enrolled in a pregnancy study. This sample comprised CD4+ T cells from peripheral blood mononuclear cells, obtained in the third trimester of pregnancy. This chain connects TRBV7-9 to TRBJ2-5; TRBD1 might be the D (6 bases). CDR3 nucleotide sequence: TGTGCCAGCAGCCAACAGGGTCGGGGCGGAGAGACCCAGTACTTC. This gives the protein CASSQQGRGGETQYF.